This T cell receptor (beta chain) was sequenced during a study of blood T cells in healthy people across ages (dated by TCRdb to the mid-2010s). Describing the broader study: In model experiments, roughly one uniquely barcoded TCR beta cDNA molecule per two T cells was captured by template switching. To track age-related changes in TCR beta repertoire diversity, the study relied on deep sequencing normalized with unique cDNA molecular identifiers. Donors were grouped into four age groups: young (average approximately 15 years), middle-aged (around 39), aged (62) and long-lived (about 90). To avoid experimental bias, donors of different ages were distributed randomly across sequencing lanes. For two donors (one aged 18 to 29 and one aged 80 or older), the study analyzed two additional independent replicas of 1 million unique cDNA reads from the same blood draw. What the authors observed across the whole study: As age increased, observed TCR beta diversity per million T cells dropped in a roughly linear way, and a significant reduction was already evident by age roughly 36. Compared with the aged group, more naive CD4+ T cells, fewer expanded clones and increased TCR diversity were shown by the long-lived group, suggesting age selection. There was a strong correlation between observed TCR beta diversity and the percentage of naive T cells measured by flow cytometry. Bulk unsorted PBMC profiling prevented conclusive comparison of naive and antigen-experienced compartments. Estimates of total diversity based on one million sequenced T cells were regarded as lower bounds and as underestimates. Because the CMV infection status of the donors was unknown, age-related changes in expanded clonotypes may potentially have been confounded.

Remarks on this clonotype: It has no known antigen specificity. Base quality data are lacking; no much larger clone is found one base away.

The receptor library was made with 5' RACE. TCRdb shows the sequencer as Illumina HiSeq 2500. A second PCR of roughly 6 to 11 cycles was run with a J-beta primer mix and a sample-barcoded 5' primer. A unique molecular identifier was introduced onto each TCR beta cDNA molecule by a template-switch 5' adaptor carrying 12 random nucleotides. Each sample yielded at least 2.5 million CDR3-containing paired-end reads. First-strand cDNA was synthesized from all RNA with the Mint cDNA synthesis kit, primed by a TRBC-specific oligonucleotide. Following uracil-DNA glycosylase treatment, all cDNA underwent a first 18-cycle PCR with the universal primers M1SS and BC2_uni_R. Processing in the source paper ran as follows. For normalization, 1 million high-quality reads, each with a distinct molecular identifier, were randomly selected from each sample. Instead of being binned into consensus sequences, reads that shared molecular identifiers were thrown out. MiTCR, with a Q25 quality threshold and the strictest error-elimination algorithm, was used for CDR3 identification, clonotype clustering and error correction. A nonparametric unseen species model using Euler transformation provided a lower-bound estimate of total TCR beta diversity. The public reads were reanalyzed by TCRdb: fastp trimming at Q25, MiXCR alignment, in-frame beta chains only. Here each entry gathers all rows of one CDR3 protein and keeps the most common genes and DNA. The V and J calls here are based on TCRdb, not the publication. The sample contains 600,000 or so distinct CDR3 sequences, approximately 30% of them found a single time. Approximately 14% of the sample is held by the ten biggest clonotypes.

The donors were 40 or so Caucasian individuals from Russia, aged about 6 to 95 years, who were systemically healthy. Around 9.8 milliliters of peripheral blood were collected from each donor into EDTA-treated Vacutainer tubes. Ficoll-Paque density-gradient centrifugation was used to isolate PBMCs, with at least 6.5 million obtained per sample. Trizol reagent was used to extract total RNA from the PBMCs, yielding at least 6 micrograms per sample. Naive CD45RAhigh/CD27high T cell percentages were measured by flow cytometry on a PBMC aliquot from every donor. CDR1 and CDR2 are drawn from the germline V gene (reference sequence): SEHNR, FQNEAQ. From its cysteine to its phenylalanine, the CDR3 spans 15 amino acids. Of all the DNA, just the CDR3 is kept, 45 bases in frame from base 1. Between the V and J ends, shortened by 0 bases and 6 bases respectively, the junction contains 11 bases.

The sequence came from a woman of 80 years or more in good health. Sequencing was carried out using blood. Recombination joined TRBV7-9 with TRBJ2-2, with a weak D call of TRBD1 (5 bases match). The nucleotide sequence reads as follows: TGTGCCAGCAGCTTAGCGAAGGGGTCCCCCGGGGAGCTGTTTTTT. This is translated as CASSLAKGSPGELFF. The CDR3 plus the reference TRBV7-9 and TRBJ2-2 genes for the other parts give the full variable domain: DTGVSQNPRHKITKRGQNVTFRCDPISEHNRLYWYRQTLGQGPEFLTYFQNEAQLEKSRLLSDRFSAERPKGSFSTLEIQRTEQGDSAMYLCASSLAKGSPGELFFGEGSRLTVL.